These 27 T cell receptor beta chains were all obtained from the same sample, sequenced in a study of blood T cells in healthy people across ages. A J-beta primer mix and a sample-barcoded 5' primer were used in a second PCR of roughly 6 to 11 cycles. TCRdb analysed the 5' RACE reads with MiXCR anew, one entry per CDR3 protein. The data show 500,000 to 600,000 distinct CDR3 sequences, 27% seen once. What was sequenced was blood. The receptors originated from a woman in her 70s in good health.

This chain uses TRBV7-2 with TRBJ1-3, with D uncertain. Trimming stripped 1 base from V and 4 bases from J, with 5 bases between. The V gene's germline CDR1 is SGHTA and CDR2 FQGNSA. CDR3 length: 13 residues. The chain's CDR3 is CASSLDVGNTIYF. The CDR3 DNA follows: TGTGCCAGCAGCTTAGACGTGGGAAACACCATATATTTT.

The J gene is TRBJ2-7, the V gene TRBV7-8; a weak D match, TRBD1 (6 bases). Trimming took 5 bases from V and 7 from J, leaving 15 bases between them. Germline-derived CDR1 and CDR2 are SGHVS and FQNEAQ. The CDR3 is 13 amino acids. The CDR3 region has the DNA TGTGCCAGCAGCCAACAGGGACCGGGAGAGCAGTACTTC. Protein sequence: CASSQQGPGEQYF.

V is TRBV28 and J is TRBJ2-3, with TRBD2 as a possible D gene (5 bases). The CDR3 consists of 15 residues. The V end was cut by 3 bases, the J end by 2 bases, with 12 bases between. The V gene's germline CDR1 is MDHEN and CDR2 SYDVKM. The CDR3 DNA sequence: TGTGCCAGCAGTTTGCCTAGCAGCCTCACAGATACGCAGTATTTT. Its protein is CASSLPSSLTDTQYF.

This clonotype was seen only a few times. The genes are TRBV5-5 and TRBJ2-7; tentative D call: TRBD1 (5 bases). This CDR3 is built from 13 residues. Germline CDR1 reads SGHKS; CDR2 reads YYEKEE (reference sequence). V lost 2 bases, J lost 3 bases, and 9 bases lay in between. DNA of the CDR3: TGTGCCAGCAGCTTCCTACAGGTCTACGAGCAGTACTTC. It yields the protein CASSFLQVYEQYF.

The sample holds one count of this clonotype. The chain couples TRBV20-1 to TRBJ1-1, with D possibly matching TRBD1 (5 bases). This CDR3 comprises 14 residues. Trimming cost V 5 bases and J 4 bases, with 17 bases left between them. Germline CDR1 DFQATT, CDR2 SNEGSKA (reference sequence). The CDR3 nucleotides are TGCAGTGCTCGGTTGGGGGGGTTACGCACTGAAGCTTTCTTT. This gives the protein CSARLGGLRTEAFF.

This clonotype was seen only a few times. The junction differs from germline at one of its ends, possibly a read error. This rearrangement joins TRBV13 to TRBJ2-1; D unclear. The CDR3 runs to 17 residues. The V gene's germline CDR1 is PRHDT and CDR2 FYEKMQ (reference sequence). The CDR3 nucleotides read TGTGCCAGCAGCTTATCCCGACAACTCGTCTCCTACAACGAGCAGTTCTTC. Translation: CASSLSRQLVSYNEQFF. Supplemented by reference TRBV13 and TRBJ2-1, the full variable domain reads AAGVIQSPRHLIKEKRETATLKCYPIPRHDTVYWYQQGPGQDPQFLISFYEKMQSDKGSIPDRFSAQQFSDYHSELNMSSLELGDSALYFCASSLSRQLVSYNEQFFGPGTRLTVL.

This rearrangement joins TRBV25-1 to TRBJ2-5; D is ambiguous. Trimming shortened V by 1 base and J by 3 bases, and 9 bases separated the two germline ends. The CDR3 covers 14 residues. Looked up from germline, CDR1 is MGHDK and CDR2 is SYGVNS. The CDR3 nucleotides are TGTGCCAGCAGTGAATGGAGCACTAAAGAGACCCAGTACTTC. The encoded protein is CASSEWSTKETQYF. Supplemented by reference TRBV25-1 and TRBJ2-5, the full variable domain reads EADIYQTPRYLVIGTGKKITLECSQTMGHDKMYWYQQDPGMELHLIHYSYGVNSTEKGDLSSESTVSRIRTEHFPLTLESARPSHTSQYLCASSEWSTKETQYFGPGTRLLVL.

V gene TRBV2 combines with J gene TRBJ2-3; D is unresolved. This CDR3 comprises 14 residues. Germline CDR1 and CDR2: SNHLY and FYNNEI. Trimming took 7 bases from V and 0 from J, leaving 11 bases between them. The CDR3 sequence is CASKVTDSTDTQYF. DNA for the CDR3: TGTGCCAGCAAGGTGACCGATAGCACAGATACGCAGTATTTT.

This clonotype was seen only a few times. CDR3 nucleotide sequence: TGCAGTGCCACCTTTTTTGATAGACAGCTTCTTAGTAGCACTGAAGCTTTCTTT. Its protein is CSATFFDRQLLSSTEAFF. The V call is TRBV20-1, the J call TRBJ1-1, with a tentative D call TRBD1 (5 bases). CDR3 size: 18 residues. Deletions cut 6 bases from V and 4 bases from J, with 30 bases between. The germline gives CDR1 DFQATT, CDR2 SNEGSKA (reference sequence).

There are a few counts of this clonotype. V usage is TRBV9 and J usage is TRBJ1-6; D call uncertain. Germline CDR1 SGDLS, CDR2 YYNGEE. V was pared by 5 bases and J by 7 bases, with 10 bases between. The CDR3 has 13 residues. The CDR3 protein is CASSPAGNSPLHF. The CDR3 DNA is TGTGCCAGCAGTCCTGCGGGGAATTCACCCCTCCACTTT.

V and J are TRBV15 and TRBJ2-3; 11 nucleotides line up with TRBD2. CDR3 length equals 14 residues. Germline values: CDR1 LNHNV, CDR2 YYDKDF (reference sequence). The ends lost 4 bases at V and 14 bases at J; junction bases unmatched: 11. CDR3 nucleotides: TGTGCCACCAGCATACTGCTAGCGGGGGGTTCCCGGTATTTT. Protein product: CATSILLAGGSRYF.

The chain employs TRBV3-1 and TRBJ1-1; D is unresolved. The CDR3 totals 13 residues. V lost 5 bases and J 6 bases, leaving 13 bases between the germline ends. The germline V gene encodes CDR1 LGHDT and CDR2 YNNKEL (reference sequence). The CDR3 loop reads CASSEREEAEAFF. The DNA of the CDR3 is TGTGCCAGCAGCGAGAGGGAAGAGGCTGAAGCTTTCTTT.

This clonotype has just a few counts. This rearrangement joins TRBV7-9 to TRBJ1-2; TRBD1 matches 8 bases. The CDR3 has 15 residues. With V trimmed by 5 bases and J by 4 bases, 9 bases remained unmatched. Looked up from germline, CDR1 is SEHNR and CDR2 is FQNEAQ (reference sequence). CDR3 in amino acids: CASSLPDRALYGYTF. CDR3 coding DNA: TGTGCCAGCAGCCTCCCGGACAGGGCCCTCTATGGCTACACCTTC.

The chain joins TRBV27 to TRBJ2-3, with a tentative D call TRBD2 (7 bases). The CDR3 totals 17 residues. The V end lost 4 bases, the J end lost 1 base, and 18 bases lay between the germline ends. The V gene's germline CDR1 is MNHEY and CDR2 SMNVEV (reference sequence). The CDR3 nucleotides read TGTGCCAGCAGTTGGGGTTGGGGGGGCCGAGGCACAGATACGCAGTATTTT. Translated: CASSWGWGGRGTDTQYF.

The chain combines TRBV7-2 with TRBJ2-4; D is uncertain. CDR1 is SGHTA, CDR2 FQGNSA, per germline. The CDR3 is 14 amino acids. Between the trimmed V and J ends, which lost 4 bases and 1 base, there was a span of 8 bases. The CDR3 sequence is CASSSVGAKNIQYF. The CDR3 DNA sequence: TGTGCCAGCAGCTCCGTTGGGGCCAAAAACATTCAGTACTTC.

Remarks on this clonotype: At one of its ends the junction is not consistent with the germline gene, which may arise from a read error. The chain couples TRBV7-2 to TRBJ2-3; TRBD2 matches 8 bases. The CDR3 is 14 amino acids. Germline-derived CDR1 and CDR2 are SGHTA and FQGNSA. DNA of the CDR3: TGTGCTAGCAGCGCGGGGGGAAACACAGATACGCAGTATTTT. Translation gives CASSAGGNTDTQYF.

This clonotype occurred a few times. This chain links TRBV6-2 or TRBV6-3 with TRBJ2-3, with D perhaps TRBD1 (6 bases). V lost 5 bases, J lost 4 bases, and 16 bases lay in between. Germline V gives CDR1 MNHEY, CDR2 SVGEGT. This CDR3 comprises 15 residues. The CDR3 here is CASSGTSGPADTQYF. In DNA form, the CDR3 reads TGTGCCAGCAGTGGGACATCCGGGCCGGCAGATACGCAGTATTTT.

The chain has TRBV11-3 and TRBJ1-4; D is ambiguous. This CDR3 spans 15 amino acids. The V gene's germline CDR1 is SGHNT and CDR2 YENEEA. Trimming cost V 1 base and J 7 bases, with 13 bases left between them. As DNA, the CDR3 is TGTGCCAGCAGCTTAGGAGTGGGCGCCGGTGAAAAACTGTTTTTT. It encodes CASSLGVGAGEKLFF.

The gene calls are TRBV20-1 and TRBJ1-2; TRBD1 matches at 9 bases. Germline V gene lookup returns CDR1 DFQATT and CDR2 SNEGSKA (reference sequence). This CDR3 contains 15 residues. Losses at the gene ends were 4 bases for V and 4 bases for J; bases not matched to a gene: 10. The CDR3 here is CSATLGTGIFYGYTF. The CDR3 DNA follows: TGCAGTGCTACCCTGGGGACAGGGATATTCTATGGCTACACCTTC.

The genes are TRBV5-1 and TRBJ1-3; no clear D gene. The CDR3 covers 15 residues. Germline values: CDR1 SGHRS, CDR2 YFSETQ. V gave up 4 bases and J gave up 0 bases, with 11 bases separating them. CDR3 region: CASSGSTSSGNTIYF. DNA for the CDR3: TGCGCCAGCAGCGGATCAACAAGCTCTGGAAACACCATATATTTT.

This rearrangement joins TRBV14 to TRBJ2-4, with TRBD2 as a possible D gene (6 bases). Germline CDR1 reads SGHDN; CDR2 reads FVKESK. The CDR3 is 18 amino acids. The V end lost 0 bases, the J end lost 1 base, and 16 bases lay between the germline ends. The CDR3 reads CASSQERQAGIAKNIQYF. The CDR3 nucleotides are TGTGCCAGCAGCCAAGAGCGCCAAGCGGGTATCGCCAAAAACATTCAGTACTTC.

The chain links TRBV9 to TRBJ2-3; 9 nucleotides match TRBD2. The CDR3 contains 16 residues. Germline V gene lookup returns CDR1 SGDLS and CDR2 YYNGEE. With 0 bases clipped from V and 4 bases from J, the junction kept 6 bases outside the gene matches. The CDR3 here is CASSVGGGGASDTQYF. The CDR3 DNA reads as TGTGCCAGCAGCGTAGGTGGCGGGGGGGCGTCAGATACGCAGTATTTT.

Of note for this clonotype: A read error may account for a junction end that differs from germline. The rearrangement uses TRBV10-3 and TRBJ1-2; unclear D gene. Germline loops: CDR1 ENHRY, CDR2 SYGVKD. There are 17 residues in the CDR3. CDR3 sequence: CAISRGRTTILNYGHTF. CDR3 sequence (DNA): TGTGCCATCAGTCGCGGACGGACTACTATCCTAAACTATGGCCACACCTTC.

The chain carries TRBV29-1 and TRBJ1-1; D call uncertain. Germline-derived CDR1 and CDR2 are SQVTM and ANQGSEA. The CDR3 is made up of 12 amino acids. CDR3 DNA sequence: TGCACCTGCGGCAGGCAGAACACTGAAGCTTTCTTT. This gives the protein CTCGRQNTEAFF.

This clonotype was recorded only once. Without the conserved terminal phenylalanine or tryptophan, this CDR3 likely stems from a read error. This sequence joins TRBV29-1 and TRBJ1-2; the D is unclear. Trimming left V 0 bases short and J 6 bases short, with 11 bases between. Germline CDR1 and CDR2: SQVTM and ANQGSEA. The CDR3 covers 13 residues. The chain's CDR3 is CSVEDPQRNGYTI. DNA of the CDR3: TGCAGCGTTGAAGATCCACAGCGGAATGGCTACACCATC.

This clonotype has only a few counts. This sequence joins TRBV6-5 and TRBJ1-4, with no clear D. The CDR3 covers 15 residues. Trimming took 2 bases from V and 3 from J, leaving 10 bases between them. Germline assignment: CDR1 MNHEY and CDR2 SVGAGI. CDR3 DNA sequence: TGTGCCAGCAGTTACAGTGGGCAGTCTAATGAAAAACTGTTTTTT. This gives the protein CASSYSGQSNEKLFF.

The rearrangement joins TRBV6-2 or TRBV6-3 to TRBJ1-2; D unclear. There are 14 residues in the CDR3. V lost 5 bases to trimming and J lost 4 bases, with 14 bases between them. The V gene's germline CDR1 is MNHEY and CDR2 SVGEGT. For the CDR3, the DNA is TGTGCCAGCAGTCTACTGGGAGCGACCTATGGCTACACCTTC. This encodes CASSLLGATYGYTF.